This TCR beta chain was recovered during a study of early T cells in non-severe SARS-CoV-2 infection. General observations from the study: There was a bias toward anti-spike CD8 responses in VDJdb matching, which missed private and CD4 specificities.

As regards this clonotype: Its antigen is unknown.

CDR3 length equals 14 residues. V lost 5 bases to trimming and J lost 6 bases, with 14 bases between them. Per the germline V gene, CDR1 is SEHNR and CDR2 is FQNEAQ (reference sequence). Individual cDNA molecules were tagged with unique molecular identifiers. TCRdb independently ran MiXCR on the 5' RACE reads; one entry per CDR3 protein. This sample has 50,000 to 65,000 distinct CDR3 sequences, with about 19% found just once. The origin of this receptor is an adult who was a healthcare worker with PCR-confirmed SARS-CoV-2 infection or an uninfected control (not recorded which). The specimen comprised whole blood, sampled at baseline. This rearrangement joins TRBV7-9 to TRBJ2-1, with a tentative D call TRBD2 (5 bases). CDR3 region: CASSLKGRGNEQFF. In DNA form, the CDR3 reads TGTGCCAGCAGCCTGAAAGGGAGAGGCAATGAGCAGTTCTTC.